This T cell receptor (beta chain) was identified in a study of blood T cell repertoires in COVID-19. The CDR3 consists of 16 residues. The V and J ends lost 1 base and 0 bases respectively, with 10 bases between them. CDR1 is SGHRS, CDR2 YFSETQ, per germline. The participants were between about 18 and 90 years old and came from under 25 US areas. Per the study methods: Reference gene primer amplification in the assay estimated nucleated cell counts. The method was immunoSEQ multiplex PCR; TCRdb's version includes in-frame clones alone and lacks a portion of them. That table is the source of V, J and clone size, and D and trimming were worked out from the DNA. Of 490,000 or so clones listed, approximately 86% are singletons.

The origin of this receptor is a woman aged 60 to 75 who had recovered from COVID-19. This chain connects TRBV5-1 to TRBJ1-4, with a possible D match to TRBD1 (6 bases). The sample consisted of PBMCs or T cells enriched from blood (not recorded which). The CDR3 bases are TGCGCCAGCAGCTTGCCGCAGGGGACAACTAATGAAAAACTGTTTTTT. It specifies CASSLPQGTTNEKLFF.